The 28 T cell receptor beta chains below all came from one sample that was sequenced in a study of T cell repertoires in cytomegalovirus infection. Via MiXCR, TCRdb re-called the reads, giving one row per CDR3 protein. Among roughly 180,000 distinct CDR3 sequences listed, under 30% were seen once. The specimen sequenced was PBMCs. These receptor sequences come from a human donor in good health (CMV status not recorded). Some clones in this sample may be carry-over from other donors' samples.

This chain uses TRBV7-3 with TRBJ2-1, with D hard to call. Trimming took off 4 bases at V and 5 bases at J, with 9 bases between the two ends. This CDR3 has 13 amino acids. Germline V lookup: CDR1 SGHTA, CDR2 FQGTGA. The CDR3 sequence is CASSSRLNNEQFF. CDR3 DNA sequence: TGTGCCAGCAGCTCCCGACTCAACAATGAGCAGTTCTTC. Together with reference TRBV7-3 and TRBJ2-1, the CDR3 gives the full variable domain: GAGVSQTPSNKVTEKGKYVELRCDPISGHTALYWYRQSLGQGPEFLIYFQGTGAADDSGLPNDRFFAVRPEGSVSTLKIQRTERGDSAVYLCASSSRLNNEQFFGPGTRLTVL.

This clonotype showed up many times. This rearrangement joins TRBV7-2 to TRBJ1-1, with D uncertain. Germline V lookup: CDR1 SGHTA, CDR2 FQGNSA. This CDR3 is built from 14 residues. The V and J ends lost 3 bases and 0 bases respectively, with 8 bases between them. In nucleotides, the CDR3 is TGTGCCAGCAGCTTCACTCCTATGAACACTGAAGCTTTCTTT. It yields the protein CASSFTPMNTEAFF.

This clonotype showed up just once. The chain employs TRBV12-3 or TRBV12-4 and TRBJ2-5; TRBD2 matches 10 bases. Germline trimming cut 5 bases from V and 5 bases from J; bases unmatched to any gene: 5. The CDR3 totals 14 residues. CDR3 residues: CASSTAGGVETQYF. CDR3 DNA: TGTGCCAGCAGTACAGCGGGGGGGGTGGAGACCCAGTACTTC.

The genes are TRBV3-1 and TRBJ1-2; possible D gene TRBD1, 5 bases. This CDR3 has 16 residues. CDR1 is LGHDT, CDR2 YNNKEL, per germline (reference sequence). V lost 4 bases, J lost 4 bases, and 19 bases lay in between. As DNA, the CDR3 is TGTGCCAGCAGCCGGGGGGATTTGACAGTGAGCTATGGCTACACCTTC. It translates to CASSRGDLTVSYGYTF.

This clonotype was recorded a few times. The rearrangement joins TRBV12-3 or TRBV12-4 to TRBJ2-1, with TRBD2 matching over 8 bases. The CDR3 is made up of 17 amino acids. V trimming: 5 bases; J trimming: 7 bases; junction bases outside the gene matches: 16. CDR3 nucleotides: TGTGCCAGCAGTCCCCCCGGCGGGGGGAGGTTTTTGAATGAGCAGTTCTTC. Its translation: CASSPPGGGRFLNEQFF.

This clonotype has just one count. V and J are TRBV29-1 and TRBJ2-1; 7 positions match TRBD1. The CDR3 totals 15 residues. The germline gives CDR1 SQVTM, CDR2 ANQGSEA. Unmatched junction bases numbered 15, after V lost 5 bases and J lost 8 bases. DNA of the CDR3: TGCAGCGTTCAGGAGTCGACAGGGCGGTCGGATGAGCAGTTCTTC. This gives the protein CSVQESTGRSDEQFF.

This clonotype has at least ten counts. The genes are TRBV7-8 and TRBJ1-2; TRBD1 agrees at 8 bases. J gave up 8 bases and V 9 bases, and 8 bases lay outside the gene matches. The CDR3 loop spans 12 amino acids. Germline V gene lookup returns CDR1 SGHVS and CDR2 FQNEAQ. The CDR3 sequence is CASSEGQGGYTF. The CDR3 DNA is TGTGCCAGTAGCGAAGGACAGGGAGGCTACACCTTC. The whole variable domain, remainder taken from reference TRBV7-8 and TRBJ1-2, is GAGVSQSPRYKVAKRGQDVALRCDPISGHVSLFWYQQALGQGPEFLTYFQNEAQLDKSGLPSDRFFAERPEGSVSTLKIQRTQQEDSAVYLCASSEGQGGYTFGSGTRLTVV.

Written as DNA, the CDR3 is TGTGCCAGCAGCTTAGAGGGGGGCGCGGATTGGAGCTACACCTTC. This gives the protein CASSLEGGADWSYTF. This chain links TRBV7-9 with TRBJ1-2; a possible D gene is TRBD1 (6 bases). The germline V gene encodes CDR1 SEHNR and CDR2 FQNEAQ (reference sequence). Trimming took off 1 base at V and 9 bases at J, with 18 bases between the two ends. The CDR3 has 15 amino acids.

This chain connects TRBV20-1 to TRBJ1-5, with 7 bases matching TRBD1. V lost 5 bases and J lost 4; bases outside the gene matches: 5. The germline gives CDR1 DFQATT, CDR2 SNEGSKA (reference sequence). CDR3 length equals 13 residues. In DNA form, the CDR3 reads TGCAGTGCTGTCGGGACAGAAAATCAGCCCCAGCATTTT. It is translated as CSAVGTENQPQHF.

The rearrangement joins TRBV5-8 to TRBJ2-3; no reliable D call. V was trimmed by 6 bases and J by 6 bases, leaving 14 bases between them. Germline CDR1 reads SGHTS; CDR2 reads YDEGEE. The CDR3 totals 13 residues. The chain's CDR3 is CASNLKGSDTQYF. CDR3 coding DNA: TGTGCCAGCAACCTCAAGGGTTCCGATACGCAGTATTTT.

This clonotype was seen more than once but under ten times. The V gene is TRBV19, the J gene TRBJ1-5; 7 bases line up with TRBD1. CDR3 length equals 15 residues. CDR1 is LNHDA and CDR2 is SQIVND in the germline V gene (reference sequence). V shed 6 bases, J shed 6 bases, and the junction held 11 bases outside the gene matches. The CDR3 sequence: CASRLKQGSTQPQHF. As DNA, the CDR3 is TGTGCCAGTAGACTAAAACAGGGGTCGACTCAGCCCCAGCATTTT.

The chain employs TRBV10-3 and TRBJ1-1; 8 nucleotides align to TRBD1. CDR3 length: 14 amino acids. Germline CDR1 is ENHRY and CDR2 is SYGVKD. After removal of 2 bases from V and 1 base from J, the junction contained 0 bases not matched to a gene. CDR3 sequence (DNA): TGTGCCATCAGTGAGGACAGGGGGAACACTGAAGCTTTCTTT. Its protein product is CAISEDRGNTEAFF.

The chain joins TRBV12-3 or TRBV12-4 to TRBJ2-5; D may be TRBD1 (7 bases). Trimming pared 6 bases from V and 1 base from J, leaving 21 bases between. CDR3 length: 17 amino acids. The CDR3 region is CASSQGGLSVFQETQYF. For the CDR3, the DNA is TGTGCCAGCAGCCAGGGGGGACTTTCAGTATTCCAAGAGACCCAGTACTTC.

There are a few counts of this clonotype. The V call is TRBV6-5, the J call TRBJ2-1; D not certain. V was trimmed by 0 bases and J by 6 bases, leaving 6 bases between them. The CDR3 has 13 amino acids. Germline V lookup: CDR1 MNHEY, CDR2 SVGAGI. Here the CDR3 reads CASSYSSRNEQFF. The CDR3 DNA reads as TGTGCCAGCAGTTACTCGTCTCGCAATGAGCAGTTCTTC.

The sample holds many counts of this clonotype. This sequence joins TRBV7-9 and TRBJ1-1, with a weak D call TRBD1 (6 bases). The CDR3 is made up of 15 amino acids. CDR1 and CDR2 from the germline V gene are SEHNR and FQNEAQ (reference sequence). Trimming shortened V by 5 bases and J by 6 bases, and 19 bases separated the two germline ends. CDR3 sequence reads: CASSRIGGVVAEAFF. For the CDR3, the DNA is TGTGCCAGCAGCCGAATCGGGGGCGTTGTCGCTGAAGCTTTCTTT.

There are many counts of this clonotype. The chain combines TRBV7-8 with TRBJ1-1; 7 bases map to TRBD1. V was clipped by 5 bases and J by 5 bases; unmatched bases: 11. The CDR3 sequence is 15 residues long. Germline V gives CDR1 SGHVS, CDR2 FQNEAQ. This chain's CDR3 is CASSPRQGGRTEAFF. The CDR3 DNA follows: TGTGCCAGCAGCCCCCGACAGGGAGGTCGGACTGAAGCTTTCTTT.

The V call is TRBV7-3, the J call TRBJ2-6; D unresolved. The CDR3 has 13 amino acids. Germline lookup yields CDR1 SGHTA and CDR2 FQGTGA. V shed 10 bases and J shed 0 bases, with 7 bases lying between them. The CDR3 DNA reads TGTGCCACTAGTAGCTCTGGGGCCAACGTCCTGACTTTC. Amino acids: CATSSSGANVLTF.

This clonotype was detected a few times. The CDR3 DNA follows: TGTGCCAGCAGCTTAGAGTTGCGACAGAATAGCAATCAGCCCCAGCATTTT. Translation gives CASSLELRQNSNQPQHF. J is TRBJ1-5 and V is TRBV7-4; tentatively, D is TRBD1 (5 bases). CDR3 length: 17 amino acids. V lost 1 base to trimming and J lost 0 bases, with 13 bases between them. Per the germline V gene, CDR1 is SGHVT and CDR2 is SQSDAQ. Using reference TRBV7-4 and TRBJ1-5 for the parts outside the CDR3, the full variable domain is GAGVSQSPRYKVAKRGRDVALRCDSISGHVTLYWYRQTLGQGSEVLTYSQSDAQRDKSGRPSGRFSAERPERSVSTLKIQRTEQGDSAVYLCASSLELRQNSNQPQHFGDGTRLSIL.

This clonotype was observed a few times. The V and J genes are TRBV4-1 and TRBJ1-2; TRBD1 matches 8 bases. The junction had 9 bases not matched to a gene; V was cut back by 5 bases and J by 1 base. The CDR3 is made up of 16 amino acids. Germline CDR1 reads MGHRA; CDR2 reads YSYEKL. The CDR3 DNA follows: TGCGCCAGCAGCTCAATCCGGGACAGGCTTAACTATGGCTACACCTTC. Protein sequence: CASSSIRDRLNYGYTF.

Concerning this clonotype itself: Germline is not matched at one junction end, which may reflect a read error. The rearrangement links TRBV4-1 to TRBJ1-6; D uncertain. The germline V gene has CDR1 MGHRA and CDR2 YSYEKL. This CDR3 is 14 amino acids long. This CDR3 reads CASSPDGINSPLHF. The CDR3 nucleotides read TGTGCCAGCAGCCCCGACGGAATTAATTCACCCCTCCACTTT.

The chain joins TRBV29-1 to TRBJ1-2; D call uncertain. V shed 6 bases and J shed 0 bases, with 17 bases lying between them. From germline, CDR1 is SQVTM and CDR2 ANQGSEA. The CDR3 extends over 15 amino acids. CDR3 DNA sequence: TGCAGCGTATCTGGACCGACGACCACTAACTATGGCTACACCTTC. As protein: CSVSGPTTTNYGYTF.

This clonotype was seen only a few times. The chain is built from TRBV12-3 or TRBV12-4 and TRBJ1-1; D is ambiguous. This CDR3 comprises 14 residues. Trimming cost V 6 bases and J 1 base, with 12 bases left between them. CDR3 DNA: TGTGCCAGCAGGGGTTCGGCCAGGAACACTGAAGCTTTCTTT. It is translated as CASRGSARNTEAFF.

This clonotype was seen a handful of times. This rearrangement joins TRBV7-2 to TRBJ2-1, with a tentative D call TRBD1 (5 bases). The V end was cut by 2 bases, the J end by 4 bases, with 12 bases between. This CDR3 region has 15 residues. CDR1 SGHTA and CDR2 FQGNSA come from the germline V gene. This CDR3 reads CASSLQGPLYNEQFF. Here the CDR3 DNA reads TGTGCCAGCAGCTTACAGGGTCCTCTTTACAATGAGCAGTTCTTC.

This clonotype was recorded many times. V and J are TRBV7-2 and TRBJ1-5; D unclear. Germline V gene sequence: CDR1 SGHTA, CDR2 FQGNSA. Trimming took off 1 base at V and 3 bases at J, with 13 bases between the two ends. This CDR3 has 16 residues. This chain's CDR3 is CASSLDVSQYNQPQHF. CDR3 in DNA: TGTGCCAGCAGCTTAGACGTTTCACAGTACAATCAGCCCCAGCATTTT.

The rearrangement joins TRBV12-3 or TRBV12-4 to TRBJ2-7, with TRBD1 identical over 11 bases. After removal of 6 bases from V and 7 bases from J, the junction contained 8 bases not matched to a gene. The CDR3 is 14 residues long. The CDR3 DNA follows: TGTGCCAGCAGCCCCGGGACAGGGGGTTCAGAGCAGTACTTC. This codes for CASSPGTGGSEQYF.

In this sample, this clonotype turned up a few times. This rearrangement joins TRBV20-1 to TRBJ2-5; D tentatively fits TRBD1 or TRBD2 (5 bases each). Germline V gives CDR1 DFQATT, CDR2 SNEGSKA (reference sequence). There are 13 residues in the CDR3. The V end lost 8 bases, the J end lost 7 bases, and 20 bases lay between the germline ends. In DNA, the CDR3 is TGCAGTTCCCCCGGGACCAGCCAGGGGACCCAGTACTTC. Protein product: CSSPGTSQGTQYF.

This clonotype was detected only once. Its ends do not fully match the called genes, so a read error is possible. This chain uses TRBV27 with TRBJ2-4; no clear D gene. The CDR3 is 15 amino acids. CDR1 is MNHEY, CDR2 SMNVEV, per germline (reference sequence). CDR3 in amino acids: CASGFSLEGMNIQYF. The CDR3 DNA reads as TGTGCCAGCGGTTTCTCTCTGGAAGGGATGAACATTCAGTACTTC.

The chain is built from TRBV12-3 or TRBV12-4 and TRBJ1-3; D call uncertain. The ends were cut back, 4 bases at V and 0 bases at J, with 13 bases in the middle. The CDR3 is made up of 16 amino acids. Written as DNA, the CDR3 is TGTGCCAGCAGTTCCCGTGGATTCAGCTCTGGAAACACCATATATTTT. This encodes CASSSRGFSSGNTIYF.